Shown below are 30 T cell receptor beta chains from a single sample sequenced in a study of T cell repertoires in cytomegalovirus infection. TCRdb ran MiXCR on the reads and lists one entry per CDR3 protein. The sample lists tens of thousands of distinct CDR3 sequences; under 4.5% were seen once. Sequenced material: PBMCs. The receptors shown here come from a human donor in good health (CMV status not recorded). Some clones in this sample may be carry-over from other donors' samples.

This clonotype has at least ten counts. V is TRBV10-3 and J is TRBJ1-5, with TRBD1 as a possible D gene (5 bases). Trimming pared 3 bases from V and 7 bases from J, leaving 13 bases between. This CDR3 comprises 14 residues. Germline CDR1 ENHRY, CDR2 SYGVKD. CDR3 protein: CAISDVGRGQPQHF. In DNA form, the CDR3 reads TGTGCCATCAGTGACGTTGGAAGGGGACAGCCCCAGCATTTT.

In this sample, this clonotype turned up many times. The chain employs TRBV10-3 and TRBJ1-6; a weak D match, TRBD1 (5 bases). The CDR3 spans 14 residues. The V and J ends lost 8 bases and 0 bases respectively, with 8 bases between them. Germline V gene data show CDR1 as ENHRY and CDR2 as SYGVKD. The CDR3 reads CAIGGSSYNSPLHF. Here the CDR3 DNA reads TGTGCCATCGGGGGTAGCTCCTATAATTCACCCCTCCACTTT.

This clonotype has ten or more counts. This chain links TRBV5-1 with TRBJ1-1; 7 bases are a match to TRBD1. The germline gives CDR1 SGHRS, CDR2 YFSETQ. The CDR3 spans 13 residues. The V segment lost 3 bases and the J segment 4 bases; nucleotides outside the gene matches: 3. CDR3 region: CASSWGQTTEAFF. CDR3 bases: TGCGCCAGCAGCTGGGGACAGACCACTGAAGCTTTCTTT.

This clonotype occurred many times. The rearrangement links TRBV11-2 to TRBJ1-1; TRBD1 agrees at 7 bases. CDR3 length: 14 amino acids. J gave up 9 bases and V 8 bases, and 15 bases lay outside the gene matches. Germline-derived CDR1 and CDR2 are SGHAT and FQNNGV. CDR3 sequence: CASSPSPRTGKAFF. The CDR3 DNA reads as TGTGCCAGCTCTCCGTCACCCCGGACAGGAAAAGCTTTCTTT. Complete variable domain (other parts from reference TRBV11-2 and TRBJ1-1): EAGVAQSPRYKIIEKRQSVAFWCNPISGHATLYWYQQILGQGPKLLIQFQNNGVVDDSQLPKDRFSAERLKGVDSTLKIQPAKLEDSAVYLCASSPSPRTGKAFFGQGTRLTVV.

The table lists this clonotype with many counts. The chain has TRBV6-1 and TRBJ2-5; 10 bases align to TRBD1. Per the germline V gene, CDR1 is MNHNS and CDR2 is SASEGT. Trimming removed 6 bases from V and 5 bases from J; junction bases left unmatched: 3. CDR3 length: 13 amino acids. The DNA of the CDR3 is TGTGCCAGCAGGGGACAGGGGTGGGAGACCCAGTACTTC. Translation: CASRGQGWETQYF.

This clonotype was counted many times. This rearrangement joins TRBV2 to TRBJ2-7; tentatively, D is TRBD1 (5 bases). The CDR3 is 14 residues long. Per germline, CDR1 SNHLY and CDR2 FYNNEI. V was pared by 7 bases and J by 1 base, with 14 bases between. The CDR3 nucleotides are TGTGCCAGCAAGACAGACCATACTTCCTACGAGCAGTACTTC. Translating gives CASKTDHTSYEQYF.

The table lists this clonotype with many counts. This chain's CDR3 is CASSSPDSYNSPLHF. The CDR3 DNA is TGTGCCAGCAGTTCCCCGGACTCGTATAATTCACCCCTCCACTTT. The V gene is TRBV28, the J gene TRBJ1-6; D is unresolved. Per germline, CDR1 MDHEN and CDR2 SYDVKM. The CDR3 consists of 15 residues. Trimming took 4 bases from V and 4 from J, leaving 11 bases between them.

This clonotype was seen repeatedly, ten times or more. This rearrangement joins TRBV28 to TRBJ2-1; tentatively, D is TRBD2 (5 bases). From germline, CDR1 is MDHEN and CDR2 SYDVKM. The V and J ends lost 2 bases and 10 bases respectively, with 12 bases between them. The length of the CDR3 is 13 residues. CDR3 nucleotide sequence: TGTGCCAGCAGTTTACCTAGCACCGTAGAGCAGTTCTTC. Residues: CASSLPSTVEQFF.

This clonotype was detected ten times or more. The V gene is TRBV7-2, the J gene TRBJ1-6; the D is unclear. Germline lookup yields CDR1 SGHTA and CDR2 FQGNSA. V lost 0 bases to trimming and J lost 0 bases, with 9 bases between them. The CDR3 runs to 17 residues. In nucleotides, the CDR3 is TGTGCCAGCAGCTTAGCCGGGGTAATCTCCTATAATTCACCCCTCCACTTT. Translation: CASSLAGVISYNSPLHF.

CDR3 loop: CASSLFAGHTEAFF. DNA of the CDR3: TGTGCCAGCAGCTTATTTGCAGGCCACACTGAAGCTTTCTTT. The rearrangement uses TRBV7-3 and TRBJ1-1, with D hard to call. With 2 bases removed from V and 3 bases from J, the gap between germline ends came to 10 bases. Germline loops: CDR1 SGHTA, CDR2 FQGTGA. The CDR3 length is 14 residues.

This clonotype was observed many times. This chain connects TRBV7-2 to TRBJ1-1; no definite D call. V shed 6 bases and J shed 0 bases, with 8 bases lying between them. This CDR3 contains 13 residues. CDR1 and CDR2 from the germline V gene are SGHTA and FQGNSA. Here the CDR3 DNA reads TGTGCCAGCAGTTGGGCCATGAACACTGAAGCTTTCTTT. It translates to CASSWAMNTEAFF.

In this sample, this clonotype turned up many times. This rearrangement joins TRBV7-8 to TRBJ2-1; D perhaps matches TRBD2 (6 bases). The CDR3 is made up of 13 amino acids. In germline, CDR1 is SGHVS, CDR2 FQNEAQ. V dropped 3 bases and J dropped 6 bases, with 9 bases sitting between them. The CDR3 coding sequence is TGTGCCAGCAGCTTCCGACTAGTCAATGAGCAGTTCTTC. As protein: CASSFRLVNEQFF.

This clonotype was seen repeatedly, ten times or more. CDR3 sequence reads: CASTALWEGQGEQYF. The CDR3 nucleotides are TGTGCCAGCACCGCGTTGTGGGAGGGCCAAGGCGAGCAGTACTTC. The chain has TRBV7-9 and TRBJ2-7; 7 nucleotides agree with TRBD2. Losses at the gene ends were 7 bases for V and 6 bases for J; bases not matched to a gene: 15. The CDR3 sequence is 15 residues long. CDR1 and CDR2 (germline): SEHNR, FQNEAQ (reference sequence).

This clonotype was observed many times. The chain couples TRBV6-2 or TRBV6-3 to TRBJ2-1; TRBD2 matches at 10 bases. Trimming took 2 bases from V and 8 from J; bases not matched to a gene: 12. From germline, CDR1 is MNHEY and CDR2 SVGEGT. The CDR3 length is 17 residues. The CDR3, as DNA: TGTGCCAGCAGTTACGGGACTCCTAGCGGGAGTTGGTATGAGCAGTTCTTC. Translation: CASSYGTPSGSWYEQFF.

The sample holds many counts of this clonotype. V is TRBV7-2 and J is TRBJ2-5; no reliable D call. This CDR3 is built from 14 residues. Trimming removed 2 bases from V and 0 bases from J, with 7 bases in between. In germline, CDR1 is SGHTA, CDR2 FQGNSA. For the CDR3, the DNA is TGTGCCAGCAGCTTATTTAATTACCAAGAGACCCAGTACTTC. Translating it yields CASSLFNYQETQYF.

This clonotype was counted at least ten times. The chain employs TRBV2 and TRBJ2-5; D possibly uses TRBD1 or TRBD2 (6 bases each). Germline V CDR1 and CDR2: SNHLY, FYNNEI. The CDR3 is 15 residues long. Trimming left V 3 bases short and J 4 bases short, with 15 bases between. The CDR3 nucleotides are TGTGCCAGCAGTGATGGGGGGCCAGGAGGAGAGACCCAGTACTTC. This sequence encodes CASSDGGPGGETQYF. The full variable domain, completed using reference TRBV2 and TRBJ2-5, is EPEVTQTPSHQVTQMGQEVILRCVPISNHLYFYWYRQILGQKVEFLVSFYNNEISEKSEIFDDQFSVERPDGSNFTLKIRSTKLEDSAMYFCASSDGGPGGETQYFGPGTRLLVL.

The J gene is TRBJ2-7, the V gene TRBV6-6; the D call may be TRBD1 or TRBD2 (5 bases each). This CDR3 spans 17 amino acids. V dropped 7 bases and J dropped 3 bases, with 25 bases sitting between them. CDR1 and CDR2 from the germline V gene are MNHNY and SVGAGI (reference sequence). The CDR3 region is CASTSRSGASGGYEQYF. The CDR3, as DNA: TGTGCCAGCACCAGCAGGTCCGGGGCCTCAGGAGGCTACGAGCAGTACTTC.

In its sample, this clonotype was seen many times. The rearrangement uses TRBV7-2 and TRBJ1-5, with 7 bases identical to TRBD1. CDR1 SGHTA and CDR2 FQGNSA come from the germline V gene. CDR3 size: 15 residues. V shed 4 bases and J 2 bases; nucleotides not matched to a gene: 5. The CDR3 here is CASSSNTGGNQPQHF. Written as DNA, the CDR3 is TGTGCCAGCAGCTCCAATACAGGGGGCAATCAGCCCCAGCATTTT.

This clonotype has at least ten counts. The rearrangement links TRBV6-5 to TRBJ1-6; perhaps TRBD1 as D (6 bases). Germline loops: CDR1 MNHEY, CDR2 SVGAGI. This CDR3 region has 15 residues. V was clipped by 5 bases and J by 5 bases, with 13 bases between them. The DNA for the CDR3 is TGTGCCAGCAGTAGGGGGGGGACGGATAATTCACCCCTCCACTTT. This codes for CASSRGGTDNSPLHF.

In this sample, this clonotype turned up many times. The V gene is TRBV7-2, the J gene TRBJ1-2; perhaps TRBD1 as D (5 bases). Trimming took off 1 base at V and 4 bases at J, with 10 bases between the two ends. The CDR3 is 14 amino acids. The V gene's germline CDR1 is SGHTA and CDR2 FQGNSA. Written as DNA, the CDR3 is TGTGCCAGCAGCTTAGTAGGGGCTGGCTATGGCTACACCTTC. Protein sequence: CASSLVGAGYGYTF.

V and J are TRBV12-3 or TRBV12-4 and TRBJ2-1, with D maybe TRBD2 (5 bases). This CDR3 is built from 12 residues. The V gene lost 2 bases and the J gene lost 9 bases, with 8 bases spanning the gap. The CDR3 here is CASSLYRGEQFF. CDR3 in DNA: TGTGCCAGCAGTTTATATCGGGGTGAGCAGTTCTTC.

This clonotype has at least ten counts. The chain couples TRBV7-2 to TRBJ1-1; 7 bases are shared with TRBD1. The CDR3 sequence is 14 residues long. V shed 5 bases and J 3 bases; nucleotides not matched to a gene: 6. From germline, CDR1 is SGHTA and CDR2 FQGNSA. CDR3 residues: CASSSTGQHTEAFF. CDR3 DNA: TGTGCCAGCAGCAGCACGGGACAGCACACTGAAGCTTTCTTT.

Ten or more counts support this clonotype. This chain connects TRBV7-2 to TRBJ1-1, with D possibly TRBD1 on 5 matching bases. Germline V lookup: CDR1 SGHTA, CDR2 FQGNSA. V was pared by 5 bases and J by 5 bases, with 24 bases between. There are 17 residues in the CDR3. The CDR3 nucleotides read TGTGCCAGCAGCCCCGCTGGTGGGTCCATCAAGGGGACTGAAGCTTTCTTT. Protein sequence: CASSPAGGSIKGTEAFF.

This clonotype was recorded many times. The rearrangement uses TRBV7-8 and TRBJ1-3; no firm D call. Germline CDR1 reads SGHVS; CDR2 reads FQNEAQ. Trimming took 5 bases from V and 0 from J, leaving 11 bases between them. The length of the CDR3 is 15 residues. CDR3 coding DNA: TGTGCCAGCAGCAAGGACGGCCGCTCTGGAAACACCATATATTTT. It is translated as CASSKDGRSGNTIYF. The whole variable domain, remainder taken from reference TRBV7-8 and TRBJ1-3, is GAGVSQSPRYKVAKRGQDVALRCDPISGHVSLFWYQQALGQGPEFLTYFQNEAQLDKSGLPSDRFFAERPEGSVSTLKIQRTQQEDSAVYLCASSKDGRSGNTIYFGEGSWLTVV.

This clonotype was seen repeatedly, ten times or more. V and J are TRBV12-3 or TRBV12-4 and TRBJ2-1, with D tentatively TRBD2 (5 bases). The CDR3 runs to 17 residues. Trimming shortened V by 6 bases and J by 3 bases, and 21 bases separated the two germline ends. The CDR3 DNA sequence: TGTGCCAGCAGCCTCGATCGGGTAGCGTTCTACTACAATGAGCAGTTCTTC. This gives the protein CASSLDRVAFYYNEQFF.

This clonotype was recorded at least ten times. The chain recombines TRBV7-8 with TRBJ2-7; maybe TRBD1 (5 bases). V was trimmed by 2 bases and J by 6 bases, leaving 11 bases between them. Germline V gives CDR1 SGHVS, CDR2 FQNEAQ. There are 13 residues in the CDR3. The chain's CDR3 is CASSLHRSVEQYF. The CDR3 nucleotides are TGTGCCAGCAGCTTACACAGGTCCGTCGAGCAGTACTTC.

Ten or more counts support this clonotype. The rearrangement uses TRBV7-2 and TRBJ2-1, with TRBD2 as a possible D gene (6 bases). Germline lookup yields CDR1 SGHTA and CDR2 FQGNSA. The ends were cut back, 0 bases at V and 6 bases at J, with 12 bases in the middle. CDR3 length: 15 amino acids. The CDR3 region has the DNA TGTGCCAGCAGCTTAGCGGGAGGCAGCTTCAATGAGCAGTTCTTC. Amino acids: CASSLAGGSFNEQFF.

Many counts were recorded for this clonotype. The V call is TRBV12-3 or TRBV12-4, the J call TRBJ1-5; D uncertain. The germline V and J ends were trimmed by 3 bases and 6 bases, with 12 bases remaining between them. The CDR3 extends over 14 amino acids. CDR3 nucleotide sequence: TGTGCCAGCAGTTTTGCCCTGACGCGTCAGCCCCAGCATTTT. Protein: CASSFALTRQPQHF.

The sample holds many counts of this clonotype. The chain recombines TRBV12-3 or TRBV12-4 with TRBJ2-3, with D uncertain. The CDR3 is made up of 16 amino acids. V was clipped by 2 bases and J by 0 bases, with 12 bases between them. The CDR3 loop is CASSLQPGTSTDTQYF. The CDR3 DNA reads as TGTGCCAGCAGTTTACAGCCTGGAACTAGCACAGATACGCAGTATTTT.

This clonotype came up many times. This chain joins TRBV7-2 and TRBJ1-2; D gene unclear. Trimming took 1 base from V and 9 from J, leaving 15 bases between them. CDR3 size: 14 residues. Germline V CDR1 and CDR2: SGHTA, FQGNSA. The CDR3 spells CASSLGGTQVRYTF. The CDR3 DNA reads TGTGCCAGCAGCTTAGGTGGCACACAAGTCCGCTACACCTTC. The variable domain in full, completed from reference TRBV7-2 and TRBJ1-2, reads GAGVSQSPSNKVTEKGKDVELRCDPISGHTALYWYRQSLGQGLEFLIYFQGNSAPDKSGLPSDRFSAERTGGSVSTLTIQRTQQEDSAVYLCASSLGGTQVRYTFGSGTRLTVV.